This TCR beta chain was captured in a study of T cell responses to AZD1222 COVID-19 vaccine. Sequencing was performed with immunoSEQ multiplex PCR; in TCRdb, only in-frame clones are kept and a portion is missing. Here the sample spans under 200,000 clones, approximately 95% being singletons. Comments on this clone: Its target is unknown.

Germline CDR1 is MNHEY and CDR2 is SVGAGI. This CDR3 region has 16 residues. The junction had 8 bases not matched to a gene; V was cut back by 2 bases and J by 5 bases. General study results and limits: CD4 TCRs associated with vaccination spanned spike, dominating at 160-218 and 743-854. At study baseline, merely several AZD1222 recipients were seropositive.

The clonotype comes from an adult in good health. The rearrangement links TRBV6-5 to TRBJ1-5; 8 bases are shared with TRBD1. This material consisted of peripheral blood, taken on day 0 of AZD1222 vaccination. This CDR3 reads CASSYLDRGLDQPQHF. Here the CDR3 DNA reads TGTGCCAGCAGTTACCTCGACAGGGGACTCGATCAGCCCCAGCATTTT.